This T cell receptor beta chain stems from a study of T cells after posttransplantation cyclophosphamide. The study, taken as a whole, reports: Blood and skin or GI T cell repertoires showed limited TRB overlap. Donor-recipient repertoire similarity was low at 1-2 months, rising over year one. Recipient CMV seropositivity and CMV reactivation strongly tracked TRB clonality.

V dropped 8 bases and J dropped 0 bases, with 7 bases sitting between them. CDR1 SNHLY and CDR2 FYNNEI come from the germline V gene. The CDR3 consists of 12 residues. Repertoires were generated with immunoSEQ multiplex PCR, while TCRdb's copy carries only in-frame clones and drops some. In the table there are roughly 11,000 clones, around 81% of which are singletons. Worth noting for this clone: Its antigen is as yet unknown.

Controls had myeloablative marrow grafts with methotrexate and calcineurin inhibitor, sampled at 1 year. This sequence joins TRBV2 and TRBJ1-1; maybe TRBD1 (5 bases). The sample here was PBMCs, taken about 380 days after allogeneic stem cell transplant with calcineurin inhibitor and methotrexate. The clonotype was recovered from a male patient in his 30s who received an allogeneic stem cell transplant from an unrelated donor, was CMV-positive, and had acute GVHD only. Some T cells may be the graft donor's. CDR3: CASGQMNTEAFF. The DNA for the CDR3 is TGTGCCAGCGGACAAATGAACACTGAAGCTTTCTTT. Using reference TRBV2 and TRBJ1-1 for the parts outside the CDR3, the full variable domain is EPEVTQTPSHQVTQMGQEVILRCVPISNHLYFYWYRQILGQKVEFLVSFYNNEISEKSEIFDDQFSVERPDGSNFTLKIRSTKLEDSAMYFCASGQMNTEAFFGQGTRLTVV.